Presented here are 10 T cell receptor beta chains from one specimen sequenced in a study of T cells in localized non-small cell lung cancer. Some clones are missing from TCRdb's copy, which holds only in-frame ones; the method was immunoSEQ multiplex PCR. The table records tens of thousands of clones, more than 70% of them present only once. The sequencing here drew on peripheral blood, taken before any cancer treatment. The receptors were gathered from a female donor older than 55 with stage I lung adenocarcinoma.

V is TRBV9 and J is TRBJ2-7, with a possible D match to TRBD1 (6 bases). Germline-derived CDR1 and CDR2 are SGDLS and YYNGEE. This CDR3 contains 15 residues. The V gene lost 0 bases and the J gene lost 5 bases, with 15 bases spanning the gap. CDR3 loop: CASSVATGLGHEQYF. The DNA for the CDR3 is TGTGCCAGCAGCGTAGCAACAGGGCTAGGGCACGAGCAGTACTTC.

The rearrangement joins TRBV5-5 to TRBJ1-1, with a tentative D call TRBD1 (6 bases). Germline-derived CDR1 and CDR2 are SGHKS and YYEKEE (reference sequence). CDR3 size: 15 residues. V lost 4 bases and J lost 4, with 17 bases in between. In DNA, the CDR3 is TGTGCCAGCAGCGCCGCACAGGGTTCAAGCACTGAAGCTTTCTTT. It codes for CASSAAQGSSTEAFF.

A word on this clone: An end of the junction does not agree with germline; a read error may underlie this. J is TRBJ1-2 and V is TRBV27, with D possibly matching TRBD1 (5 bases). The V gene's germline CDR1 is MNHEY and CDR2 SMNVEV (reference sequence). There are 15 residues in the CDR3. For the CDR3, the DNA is TGTGCCAGCAGTTTATTAGGGCAGGGTGGGTATGGCCACACCTTC. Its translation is CASSLLGQGGYGHTF.

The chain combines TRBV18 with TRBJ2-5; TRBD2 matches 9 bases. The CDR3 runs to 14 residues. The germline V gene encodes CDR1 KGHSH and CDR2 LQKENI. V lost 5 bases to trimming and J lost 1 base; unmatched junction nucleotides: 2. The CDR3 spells CASSSTSGQETQYF. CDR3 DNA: TGTGCCAGCTCATCGACTAGCGGCCAAGAGACCCAGTACTTC.

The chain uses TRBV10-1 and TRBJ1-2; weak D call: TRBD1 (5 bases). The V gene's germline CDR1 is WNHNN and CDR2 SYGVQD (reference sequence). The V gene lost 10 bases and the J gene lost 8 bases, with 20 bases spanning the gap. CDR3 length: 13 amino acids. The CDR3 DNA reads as TGCGCCAATCGGGGGAGGTCCGGGTGGGGCTACACCTTC. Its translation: CANRGRSGWGYTF.

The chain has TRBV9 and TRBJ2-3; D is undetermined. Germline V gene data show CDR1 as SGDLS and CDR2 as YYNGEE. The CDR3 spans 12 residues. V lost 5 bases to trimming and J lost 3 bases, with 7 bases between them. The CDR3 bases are TGTGCCAGCAGTAAGGCGACAGATACGCAGTATTTT. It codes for CASSKATDTQYF. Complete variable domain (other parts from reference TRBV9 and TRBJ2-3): DSGVTQTPKHLITATGQRVTLRCSPRSGDLSVYWYQQSLDQGLQFLIQYYNGEERAKGNILERFSAQQFPDLHSELNLSSLELGDSALYFCASSKATDTQYFGPGTRLTVL.

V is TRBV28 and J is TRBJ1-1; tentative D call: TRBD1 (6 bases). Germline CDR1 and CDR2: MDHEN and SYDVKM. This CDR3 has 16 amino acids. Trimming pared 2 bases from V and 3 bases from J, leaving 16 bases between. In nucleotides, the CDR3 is TGTGCCAGCAGTTTAGGTGGGACACCGCGGGACACTGAAGCTTTCTTT. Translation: CASSLGGTPRDTEAFF.

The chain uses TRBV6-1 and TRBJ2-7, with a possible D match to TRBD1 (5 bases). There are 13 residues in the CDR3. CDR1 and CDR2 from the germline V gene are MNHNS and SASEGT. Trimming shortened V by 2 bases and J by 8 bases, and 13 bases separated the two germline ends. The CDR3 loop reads CASSEKDNTKQYF. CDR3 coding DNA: TGTGCCAGCAGTGAAAAGGACAATACGAAGCAGTACTTC.

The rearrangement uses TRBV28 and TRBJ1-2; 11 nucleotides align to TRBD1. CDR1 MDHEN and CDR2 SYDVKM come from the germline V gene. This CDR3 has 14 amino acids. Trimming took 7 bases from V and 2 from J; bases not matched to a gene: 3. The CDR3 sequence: CASKGQGANYGYTF. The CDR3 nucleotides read TGTGCCAGCAAAGGACAGGGGGCAAACTATGGCTACACCTTC.

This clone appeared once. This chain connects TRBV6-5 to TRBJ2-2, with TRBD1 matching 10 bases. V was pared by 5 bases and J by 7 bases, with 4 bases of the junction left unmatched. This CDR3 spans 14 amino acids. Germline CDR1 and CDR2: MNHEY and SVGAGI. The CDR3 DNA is TGTGCCAGCAGTCGGACAGGGGGGGGCGGGGAGCTGTTTTTT. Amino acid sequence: CASSRTGGGGELFF.